A selection of T cell receptor beta chains follows, all from one sample in a study of blood T cell repertoires in COVID-19. Using immunoSEQ multiplex PCR, the repertoire was profiled, and TCRdb retains in-frame clones only, with some absent. Here the sample spans around 28,000 clones, 70% to 90% being singletons. Input material: peripheral blood. These receptors were obtained from a woman at least 80 years old with COVID-19, enrolled during active disease. Both conserved end residues are part of each CDR3. A D gene is named only where the DNA matches it firmly. Not every row has a clone size; where given, it reads once, few, many or a size class.

d_call	v_call	j_call	clone_size	cdr3_nt	cdr3_aa
TRBD2	TRBV6-5	TRBJ2-3	.	TGTGCCAGCACTCACGGGGGAGGGGCAGATACGCAGTATTTT	CASTHGGGADTQYF
TRBD1	TRBV5-1	TRBJ2-2	.	TGCGCCAGCAGCCCGACACCGGGACAGGGGAACACCGGGGAGCTGTTTTTT	CASSPTPGQGNTGELFF
.	TRBV27	TRBJ1-4	.	TGTGCCAGCAGTTTAGGTTTACGGGGGGAAAAACTGTTTTTT	CASSLGLRGEKLFF
.	TRBV29-1	TRBJ1-2	.	TGCAGCGTTGAAAAGGGGTATCACTATGGCTACACCTTC	CSVEKGYHYGYTF
.	TRBV6-1	TRBJ1-5	.	TGTGCCAGCAGTGTAGTATGGGAGGGAGGCAATCAGCCCCAGCATTTT	CASSVVWEGGNQPQHF
.	TRBV29-1	TRBJ1-4	.	TGCAGCGTTGGACAGAATAGGGAAAAACTGTTTTTT	CSVGQNREKLFF
TRBD1	TRBV27	TRBJ1-5	.	TGTGCCAGCAGTCAACCAACAAAACAGGGGGCGAATCAGCCCCAGCATTTT	CASSQPTKQGANQPQHF
TRBD1	TRBV19	TRBJ1-5	.	TGTGCCAGTAGTCGCTGGACAGGGGATTCACCCCAGCATTTT	CASSRWTGDSPQHF
TRBD1	TRBV6-5	TRBJ2-7	.	TGTGCCAGCAGCTCCTCCGGGACAGCCACCTACGAGCAGTACTTC	CASSSSGTATYEQYF
.	TRBV24-1	TRBJ2-3	.	TGTGCCACCACCCGGACAACTAGCACAGATACGCAGTATTTT	CATTRTTSTDTQYF
.	TRBV9	TRBJ1-5	.	TGTGCCAGCAGCGTAGTAGTGGGAGGTAGCCAGGGAAGGAATCAGCCCCAGCATTTT	CASSVVVGGSQGRNQPQHF
.	TRBV7-2	TRBJ2-3	.	TGTGCCAGCAGGAGGGGGGGCCTGGGCACAGATACGCAGTATTTT	CASRRGGLGTDTQYF
.	TRBV7-9	TRBJ1-2	.	TGTGCCAGCAGCTTAGGAGTTCAGGGACACACTAACTATGGCTACACCTTC	CASSLGVQGHTNYGYTF
TRBD1	TRBV20-1	TRBJ1-2	.	TGCAGTGCTAGAGCGGGACAGGTGGCCACCTTC	CSARAGQVATF
TRBD1	TRBV4-2	TRBJ1-1	.	TGTGCCAGCAGCCAAGAGACAGGGTTCACTGAAGCTTTCTTT	CASSQETGFTEAFF
TRBD1	TRBV19	TRBJ2-2	.	TGTGCCACCGGACAGGGCTTGAACACCGGGGAGCTGTTTTTT	CATGQGLNTGELFF
.	TRBV5-1	TRBJ2-2	.	TGCGCCAGCAGCTTACGAAGGGGAAGCACCGGGGAGCTGTTTTTT	CASSLRRGSTGELFF
.	TRBV11-2	TRBJ2-7	.	TGTGCCAGCACCCCCCCCGGGGTTAGGCGCGAGCAGTACTTC	CASTPPGVRREQYF
TRBD1	TRBV5-1	TRBJ2-1	.	TGCGCCAGCAGGGCAACAGGGGCGACGAGCTCCTACAATGAGCAGTTCTTC	CASRATGATSSYNEQFF
.	TRBV5-4	TRBJ1-6	.	TGTGCCAGCAGCTTGAAGGACGGGATTCATTCACCCCTCCACTTT	CASSLKDGIHSPLHF
.	TRBV7-8	TRBJ1-6	.	TGTGCCAGCAGCTTAGCGGCAGGGGTTTATTCACCCCTCCACTTT	CASSLAAGVYSPLHF
.	TRBV5-4	TRBJ1-2	.	TGTGCCAGCAGCTTGAAGAACCCCGCGGCTGATGGCTACACCTTC	CASSLKNPAADGYTF
TRBD1	TRBV15	TRBJ1-1	few	TGTGCCACCAGCGGCAACAGGGGGTCGACTGAAGCTTTCTTT	CATSGNRGSTEAFF
.	TRBV6-1	TRBJ2-5	.	TGTGCCAGCAGTGAAGTTCGAAGAGAAGAGACCCAGTACTTC	CASSEVRREETQYF
.	TRBV18	TRBJ1-5	.	TGTGCCAGCTCATCATTAGGGGTGAGCAATCAGCCCCAGCATTTT	CASSSLGVSNQPQHF
.	TRBV20-1	TRBJ1-1	.	TGCAGTGCTAGTTTGGGGGGGAACACTGAAGCTTTCTTT	CSASLGGNTEAFF
TRBD2	TRBV3-1/TRBV3-2	TRBJ2-3	.	TGTGCCAGCAGCCACGGACTAGCGCGAAGCACAGATACGCAGTATTTT	CASSHGLARSTDTQYF
TRBD1	TRBV19	TRBJ1-1	.	TGTGCCAGTAGTGCCCACAGGGGGGCTGAAGCTTTCTTT	CASSAHRGAEAFF
.	TRBV18	TRBJ2-7	.	TGTGCCAGCTCACAGGGACACCGGCCGGCCTCCTACGAGCAGTACTTC	CASSQGHRPASYEQYF
TRBD1	TRBV5-1	TRBJ1-1	few	TGCGCCAGCAGCGTAACAGGGGGTCCGCCCCTCTTT	CASSVTGGPPLF
TRBD1	TRBV19	TRBJ1-5	.	TGTGCCAGTAGTATCCCGACAGGGTTAATTCAGCCCCAGCATTTT	CASSIPTGLIQPQHF
.	TRBV2	TRBJ2-7	.	TGTGCCAGCAGGGGACAACTCTACGAGCAGTACTTC	CASRGQLYEQYF
.	TRBV7-8	TRBJ2-1	.	TGTGCCAGCAGCCCGGGGGGCGATGAGCAGTTCTTC	CASSPGGDEQFF
TRBD1	TRBV19	TRBJ1-2	.	TGTGCCACTTGGACAGGGGATGGCTACACCTTC	CATWTGDGYTF
.	TRBV19	TRBJ2-2	.	TGTGCCAGTAGTCTCCACAGGGATTTGACCGGGGAGCTGTTTTTT	CASSLHRDLTGELFF
.	TRBV19	TRBJ1-2	.	TGTGCCAGTAGTATCGGACAGCTCTATGGCTACACCTTC	CASSIGQLYGYTF
TRBD1	TRBV5-4	TRBJ1-1	.	TGTGCCAGCAGCCTAGGACAGGGGGAGAGGAACACTGAAGCTTTCTTT	CASSLGQGERNTEAFF
.	TRBV9	TRBJ2-7	.	TGTGCCAGCAGCACGACAGGAGCCCACGAGCAGTACTTC	CASSTTGAHEQYF
TRBD1	TRBV5-4	TRBJ1-5	once	TGTGCCAGCAGGCCCTCGGGGACAGGAAGCAATCAGCCCCAGCATTTT	CASRPSGTGSNQPQHF
.	TRBV5-1	TRBJ1-1	.	TGCGCCAGCAGCTTGGGACAGATCTGGACTGAAGCTTTCTTT	CASSLGQIWTEAFF
TRBD1	TRBV18	TRBJ1-4	few	TGTGCCAGCTCACCCCCGGGGACAGCGAATGAAAAACTGTTTTTT	CASSPPGTANEKLFF
TRBD1	TRBV6-6	TRBJ1-5	.	TGTGCCAGCAGGGGGACAGGGGGCAATCAGCCCCAGCATTTT	CASRGTGGNQPQHF
.	TRBV6-1	TRBJ1-5	.	TGTGCCAGCAGTGAAGATCGGGGGGCCTATCAGCCCCAGCATTTT	CASSEDRGAYQPQHF
TRBD2	TRBV7-6	TRBJ2-1	.	TGTGCCAGCAGCCGACGACAGGGATTTACTAGCGGGGGGGCCAATGAGCAGTTCTTC	CASSRRQGFTSGGANEQFF
.	TRBV2	TRBJ2-3	.	TGTGCCACCCATCCGGGAGCTAGCACAGATACGCAGTATTTT	CATHPGASTDTQYF
.	TRBV5-4	TRBJ1-1	.	TGTGCCAGCAGCTTGGGGGGAGGGCACACTGAAGCTTTCTTT	CASSLGGGHTEAFF
TRBD2	TRBV7-2	TRBJ2-5	.	TGTGCCAGCAGCTTAGGGCTAGCGGGGGGACAAGAGACCCAGTACTTC	CASSLGLAGGQETQYF
TRBD1	TRBV19	TRBJ2-7	.	TGTGCCAGTGGTCCGGGACAGGGGTCCTACGAGCAGTACTTC	CASGPGQGSYEQYF